The 22 T cell receptor beta chains listed next were all sequenced from one sample in a study of response to subunit inactivated influenza vaccine. TCRdb analysed the RT-PCR reads with MiXCR anew, one entry per CDR3 protein. The table includes about 580,000 distinct CDR3 sequences, around 15% detected once. Here the sequenced sample was PBMCs from blood, taken roughly 12 days after vaccination. The receptor set was obtained from a man in his fifties or sixties who received an inactivated influenza vaccine.

The V call is TRBV6-5, the J call TRBJ2-7, with 9 bases that match TRBD1. The germline V gene encodes CDR1 MNHEY and CDR2 SVGAGI. The CDR3 totals 16 residues. V gave up 0 bases and J gave up 1 base; unmatched junction bases: 4. The CDR3 DNA is TGTGCCAGCAGTTACTCATACGGGACAGGGTCCTACGAGCAGTACTTC. Its protein is CASSYSYGTGSYEQYF.

This clonotype has more than one count but fewer than ten. This chain connects TRBV5-1 to TRBJ1-1; maybe TRBD1 (5 bases). This CDR3 is 14 amino acids long. Deletions cut 3 bases from V and 1 base from J, with 10 bases between. Germline V lookup: CDR1 SGHRS, CDR2 YFSETQ. CDR3 sequence (DNA): TGCGCCAGCAGCTCAGGGACGGAGAACACTGAAGCTTTCTTT. Translation: CASSSGTENTEAFF.

This clonotype was observed a few times. V usage is TRBV29-1 and J usage is TRBJ2-6, with no clear D. Trimming shortened V by 3 bases and J by 2 bases, and 8 bases separated the two germline ends. This CDR3 is built from 14 residues. Germline loops: CDR1 SQVTM, CDR2 ANQGSEA. The CDR3 spells CSVEGQPGANVLTF. The CDR3 nucleotides are TGCAGCGTTGAGGGCCAACCTGGGGCCAACGTCCTGACTTTC.

V usage is TRBV12-3 or TRBV12-4 and J usage is TRBJ2-7; D call uncertain. V lost 4 bases and J 1 base, leaving 14 bases between the germline ends. The CDR3 consists of 15 residues. CDR3 DNA sequence: TGTGCCAGCAGTTCCCTACCGGACGGATCCTACGAGCAGTACTTC. Translation: CASSSLPDGSYEQYF.

The chain links TRBV11-2 to TRBJ2-7; maybe TRBD1 (6 bases). The V gene lost 5 bases and the J gene lost 5 bases, with 16 bases spanning the gap. The CDR3 spans 14 residues. The germline V gene has CDR1 SGHAT and CDR2 FQNNGV. The CDR3 coding sequence is TGTGCCAGCAGCCCCGACAGGTGTTGGCACGAGCAGTACTTC. Translated: CASSPDRCWHEQYF.

This clonotype was recorded a few times. The CDR3 is CASSLRGDHKEQFF. CDR3 bases: TGTGCCAGCAGTTTAAGGGGGGATCATAAAGAGCAGTTCTTC. The chain uses TRBV28 and TRBJ2-1; D may match TRBD1 or TRBD2 (6 bases each). The CDR3 is made up of 14 amino acids. V lost 2 bases to trimming and J lost 10 bases, with 15 bases between them. Germline V CDR1 and CDR2: MDHEN, SYDVKM.

The chain has TRBV14 and TRBJ1-2; D perhaps matches TRBD1 (5 bases). Trimming removed 1 base from V and 8 bases from J, with 11 bases in between. CDR1 and CDR2 (germline): SGHDN, FVKESK. The CDR3 is made up of 13 amino acids. The DNA for the CDR3 is TGTGCCAGCAGCCAAGGGGGCTCCCTAGGCTACACCTTC. This encodes CASSQGGSLGYTF.

This clonotype was found many times. CDR3 amino acids: CASSYGLAGGTNTGELFF. The CDR3 DNA follows: TGCGCCAGCAGCTACGGACTAGCGGGGGGGACCAACACCGGGGAGCTGTTTTTT. The chain carries TRBV4-3 and TRBJ2-2; 15 bases align to TRBD2. Trimming removed 5 bases from V and 2 bases from J; junction bases left unmatched: 6. CDR3 length equals 18 residues. Germline V lookup: CDR1 LGHNA, CDR2 YSLEER.

This clonotype was detected ten times or more. This chain connects TRBV12-3 or TRBV12-4 to TRBJ2-5; 8 bases map to TRBD2. V was pared by 5 bases and J by 5 bases, with 10 bases of the junction left unmatched. The CDR3 spans 15 residues. CDR3 loop: CASSTGTSGGETQYF. Written as DNA, the CDR3 is TGTGCCAGCAGTACCGGGACTAGTGGAGGGGAGACCCAGTACTTC.

The chain recombines TRBV5-1 with TRBJ2-3; 7 bases match TRBD1. The closer fit of TRBJ1-5 to the DNA end suggests the J call may be wrong. CDR3 length equals 14 residues. The V gene's germline CDR1 is SGHRS and CDR2 YFSETQ. The CDR3: CASSSGTVGDTQHF. The CDR3 DNA is TGCGCCAGCAGCTCTGGGACAGTAGGAGATACGCAGCATTTT.

This clonotype was detected a few times. The genes are TRBV2 and TRBJ2-2; perhaps TRBD2 as D (5 bases). The CDR3 extends over 13 amino acids. Germline CDR1 SNHLY, CDR2 FYNNEI. V lost 6 bases and J lost 5, with 10 bases in between. For the CDR3, the DNA is TGTGCCAGCAGCAACTGGGAGACCGGGGAGCTGTTTTTT. Encoded protein: CASSNWETGELFF.

The chain carries TRBV20-1 and TRBJ2-5, with 7 positions matching TRBD1. CDR3 length: 15 residues. V shed 2 bases and J 5 bases; nucleotides not matched to a gene: 11. The germline V gene encodes CDR1 DFQATT and CDR2 SNEGSKA (reference sequence). CDR3 nucleotide sequence: TGCAGTGCTAGATCGGGACAGAAATCGTCGGAGACCCAGTACTTC. Translated: CSARSGQKSSETQYF.

V gene TRBV4-1 combines with J gene TRBJ2-5; 8 bases agree with TRBD1. The trim removed 4 bases at V and 2 bases at J, leaving 9 bases unmatched. The CDR3 contains 16 residues. Germline-derived CDR1 and CDR2 are MGHRA and YSYEKL. CDR3 DNA: TGCGCCAGCAGCCCATCTGGCGGACAGGGTCAAGAGACCCAGTACTTC. Translation gives CASSPSGGQGQETQYF.

This clonotype came up many times. The chain employs TRBV29-1 and TRBJ2-6, with D perhaps matching TRBD1 (6 bases). This CDR3 contains 13 residues. CDR1 is SQVTM and CDR2 is ANQGSEA in the germline V gene. The ends were cut back, 6 bases at V and 4 bases at J, with 10 bases in the middle. CDR3 amino acids: CSVRGAGANVLTF. DNA of the CDR3: TGCAGCGTCAGGGGTGCCGGGGCCAACGTCCTGACTTTC.

The V and J genes are TRBV13 and TRBJ2-1; D unclear. The V end was cut by 2 bases, the J end by 2 bases, with 10 bases between. Germline V gene sequence: CDR1 PRHDT, CDR2 FYEKMQ (reference sequence). The CDR3 sequence is 15 residues long. For the CDR3, the DNA is TGTGCCAGCAGCTTAAACGGGTTACCCTACAATGAGCAGTTCTTC. It codes for CASSLNGLPYNEQFF.

This chain uses TRBV7-2 with TRBJ1-2; TRBD1 is a possible D gene (5 bases). Germline loops: CDR1 SGHTA, CDR2 FQGNSA. There are 14 residues in the CDR3. The V end lost 2 bases, the J end lost 14 bases, and 21 bases lay between the germline ends. The CDR3 DNA reads as TGTGCCAGCAGCTTAAGGGTTTTTGACAGACCCCTTACCTTC. Protein sequence: CASSLRVFDRPLTF.

The chain links TRBV3-1 to TRBJ2-1, with 7 nucleotides matching TRBD2. The CDR3 has 16 amino acids. V gave up 0 bases and J gave up 2 bases; unmatched junction bases: 4. Germline values: CDR1 LGHDT, CDR2 YNNKEL (reference sequence). The CDR3, as DNA: TGTGCCAGCAGCCAAGAGATGCGGGGGACCTACAATGAGCAGTTCTTC. Protein product: CASSQEMRGTYNEQFF.

The V call is TRBV12-3 or TRBV12-4, the J call TRBJ1-4; D gene uncertain. Trimming took off 2 bases at V and 8 bases at J, with 9 bases between the two ends. The CDR3 runs 13 residues. The CDR3: CASSLTVQEKLFF. The DNA for the CDR3 is TGTGCCAGCAGTTTAACGGTCCAAGAAAAACTGTTTTTT.

CDR3 sequence: CASSLDAAGASYEQYF. In nucleotides, the CDR3 is TGCGCCAGCAGCTTGGACGCTGCAGGGGCCTCCTACGAGCAGTACTTC. The chain employs TRBV5-1 and TRBJ2-7; possible D gene TRBD1, 6 bases. Germline loops: CDR1 SGHRS, CDR2 YFSETQ. The CDR3 totals 16 residues. Deletions cut 0 bases from V and 0 bases from J, with 13 bases between.

This chain uses TRBV20-1 with TRBJ2-5; TRBD1 is a possible D gene (5 bases). Germline-derived CDR1 and CDR2 are DFQATT and SNEGSKA (reference sequence). The CDR3 length is 18 residues. V shed 6 bases and J shed 5 bases, with 31 bases lying between them. The CDR3 loop reads CSATPEVGAWANAETQYF. The CDR3 DNA reads TGCAGTGCCACTCCGGAAGTTGGGGCCTGGGCCAACGCCGAGACCCAGTACTTC.

V usage is TRBV27 and J usage is TRBJ1-2; 7 positions agree with TRBD1. The trim removed 4 bases at V and 4 bases at J, leaving 12 bases unmatched. CDR1 is MNHEY, CDR2 SMNVEV, per germline (reference sequence). The CDR3 is 16 amino acids. CDR3 sequence reads: CASSSGGGQDGYGYTF. CDR3 bases: TGTGCCAGCAGTTCCGGCGGAGGACAGGACGGCTATGGCTACACCTTC.

CDR3 amino acids: CASSNREDYEQYF. The CDR3 coding sequence is TGTGCCAGCAGCAACCGGGAGGACTACGAGCAGTACTTC. The rearrangement links TRBV11-2 to TRBJ2-7; TRBD2 matches at 7 bases. This CDR3 is 13 amino acids long. Trimming cost V 5 bases and J 3 bases; bases outside gene matches: 4. CDR1 and CDR2 (germline): SGHAT, FQNNGV.